In its sample, the clone carrying this T cell receptor (beta chain) was seen a few times. The sample originates from a study of beta chain features in type 1 diabetes. Study-level background: There were about 110,000,000 sorted cells examined across all samples.

The investigators reverse transcribed all of the isolated RNA, so they sequenced expressed TCRB transcripts. Libraries were prepared by immunoSEQ multiplex PCR; TCRdb keeps only in-frame clonotypes and omits some of them. In the table there are about 330,000 clones, around 10% of which are singletons. V shed 7 bases, J shed 6 bases, and the junction held 10 bases outside the gene matches. The CDR3 covers 15 residues. Germline V gives CDR1 LNHDA, CDR2 SQIVND (reference sequence). The rearrangement joins TRBV19 to TRBJ1-5; the match to TRBD1 covers 9 bases. This TCR was recovered from a woman aged 25 to 45 in good health. Sequencing was carried out using naive CD4+ T cells from blood. Here the CDR3 reads CASNAGTGLGQPQHF. CDR3 DNA sequence: TGTGCCAGTAACGCCGGGACAGGGTTAGGTCAGCCCCAGCATTTT.